Below are 30 T cell receptor beta chains sequenced from a single sample in a study of CD8 T cells in Susac syndrome. RNA in amounts of about 0.45 to 1 ug was reverse transcribed with random hexamers. TCRdb analysed the immunoSEQ multiplex PCR reads with MiXCR anew, one entry per CDR3 protein. Of fewer than 150,000 distinct CDR3 sequences listed, 90% to 95% are singletons. Source material: CD8+ T cells from PBMCs. Receptor source: a human donor with multiple sclerosis.

This chain connects TRBV20-1 to TRBJ1-3, with a tentative D call TRBD1 (5 bases). The CDR3 is made up of 16 amino acids. Germline CDR1 reads DFQATT; CDR2 reads SNEGSKA (reference sequence). V lost 3 bases and J 0 bases, leaving 15 bases between the germline ends. CDR3 amino acids: CSASEPGLHSGNTIYF. The CDR3 DNA is TGCAGTGCTAGTGAGCCGGGACTCCACTCTGGAAACACCATATATTTT.

This sequence joins TRBV3-1 and TRBJ2-3; the match to TRBD2 covers 10 bases. With V trimmed by 1 base and J by 4 bases, 8 bases remained unmatched. The V gene's germline CDR1 is LGHDT and CDR2 YNNKEL (reference sequence). The CDR3 covers 17 residues. CDR3 loop: CASSQVTSGYRADTQYF. The CDR3 DNA reads TGTGCCAGCAGCCAAGTGACTAGCGGGTATCGCGCAGATACGCAGTATTTT.

The rearrangement joins TRBV7-6 to TRBJ1-1; D gene unclear. Trimming left V 5 bases short and J 4 bases short, with 17 bases between. The CDR3 is 15 amino acids. Germline CDR1 reads SGHVS; CDR2 reads FNYEAQ. CDR3 sequence reads: CASSQFPEVGTEAFF. DNA of the CDR3: TGTGCCAGCAGCCAATTTCCAGAGGTGGGCACTGAAGCTTTCTTT.

This sequence joins TRBV27 and TRBJ2-7; D is uncertain. This CDR3 contains 14 residues. V lost 2 bases, J lost 3 bases, and 11 bases lay in between. The germline gives CDR1 MNHEY, CDR2 SMNVEV (reference sequence). CDR3 sequence (DNA): TGTGCCAGCAGTTTAACGACACTGGGCTACGAGCAGTACTTC. Encoded protein: CASSLTTLGYEQYF.

The chain carries TRBV6-5 and TRBJ2-2; tentatively, D is TRBD2 (7 bases). The CDR3 length is 15 residues. Trimming took off 1 base at V and 7 bases at J, with 13 bases between the two ends. The germline gives CDR1 MNHEY, CDR2 SVGAGI. CDR3 DNA sequence: TGTGCCAGCAGTTACTTATCGGGGGGCAGCGGGGAGCTGTTTTTT. It yields the protein CASSYLSGGSGELFF.

This chain connects TRBV6-6 to TRBJ1-5; 7 bases align to TRBD1. With 6 bases clipped from V and 4 bases from J, the junction kept 6 bases outside the gene matches. CDR3 size: 14 residues. From germline, CDR1 is MNHNY and CDR2 SVGAGI (reference sequence). The CDR3 loop is CASSWGQLNQPQHF. The CDR3 DNA reads as TGTGCCAGCAGCTGGGGACAGCTAAATCAGCCCCAGCATTTT.

This clonotype has just one count. The rearrangement links TRBV10-3 to TRBJ1-5, with no clear D. CDR1 is ENHRY, CDR2 SYGVKD, per germline. V was pared by 7 bases and J by 0 bases, with 10 bases between. The CDR3 consists of 14 residues. CDR3 in DNA: TGTGCCATCAAGGACTCCGATAGCAATCAGCCCCAGCATTTT. Protein sequence: CAIKDSDSNQPQHF.

The genes are TRBV12-3 or TRBV12-4 and TRBJ2-3; weak D call: TRBD2 (6 bases). The CDR3 covers 15 residues. The V and J ends lost 3 bases and 1 base respectively, with 11 bases between them. CDR3 region: CASSFWRGGTDTQYF. CDR3 DNA: TGTGCCAGCAGTTTTTGGAGGGGCGGCACAGATACGCAGTATTTT.

This rearrangement joins TRBV18 to TRBJ1-1, with D perhaps matching TRBD1 (5 bases). The V gene's germline CDR1 is KGHSH and CDR2 LQKENI. CDR3 size: 14 residues. Between the trimmed V and J ends, which lost 3 bases and 3 bases, there was a span of 11 bases. CDR3: CASSPVGAHTEAFF. The CDR3 coding sequence is TGTGCCAGCTCACCTGTAGGGGCTCACACTGAAGCTTTCTTT.

The V gene is TRBV4-3, the J gene TRBJ2-2, with a possible D match to TRBD2 (6 bases). CDR3 length equals 16 residues. V lost 11 bases to trimming and J lost 1 base, with 20 bases between them. The germline CDR1 and CDR2 sequences are LGHNA and YSLEER. The CDR3 sequence is CAVGPSGDMNTGELFF. The CDR3 DNA is TGCGCCGTAGGACCCTCGGGGGATATGAACACCGGGGAGCTGTTTTTT.

This chain uses TRBV4-2 with TRBJ2-7, with TRBD2 matching 9 bases. V trimming: 5 bases; J trimming: 3 bases; junction bases outside the gene matches: 2. The CDR3 runs to 13 residues. Germline V gene lookup returns CDR1 LGHNA and CDR2 YNFKEQ. The CDR3 protein is CASSGLANYEQYF. The CDR3 coding sequence is TGTGCCAGCAGCGGACTAGCGAACTACGAGCAGTACTTC.

The chain joins TRBV2 to TRBJ1-5; 9 bases are shared with TRBD1. Unmatched junction bases numbered 2, after V lost 5 bases and J lost 0 bases. The CDR3 sequence is 15 residues long. In germline, CDR1 is SNHLY, CDR2 FYNNEI. CDR3 coding DNA: TGTGCCAGCAGTCTGACAGGGGGTAGCAATCAGCCCCAGCATTTT. Protein product: CASSLTGGSNQPQHF.

The chain is built from TRBV19 and TRBJ1-5; TRBD1 matches at 10 bases. Germline assignment: CDR1 LNHDA and CDR2 SQIVND (reference sequence). The J segment lost 7 bases and the V segment lost 3 bases, leaving 6 bases of the junction unmatched. The CDR3 has 15 residues. The CDR3 region has the DNA TGTGCCAGTAGTATCGGGACAGGGGTTTGGCAGCCCCAGCATTTT. Translating gives CASSIGTGVWQPQHF.

CDR3: CPLYEEIFYEQYF. The CDR3 DNA reads as TGCCCGTTGTATGAGGAGATTTTTTACGAGCAGTACTTC. V usage is TRBV29-1 and J usage is TRBJ2-7; D is uncertain. The CDR3 has 13 amino acids. Germline CDR1 and CDR2: SQVTM and ANQGSEA.

This chain links TRBV6-1 with TRBJ2-7; D unclear. There are 15 residues in the CDR3. The V end was cut by 5 bases, the J end by 0 bases, with 14 bases between. Germline-derived CDR1 and CDR2 are MNHNS and SASEGT. CDR3: CASSSAPTSSYEQYF. The DNA of the CDR3 is TGTGCCAGCAGTTCGGCCCCGACCTCCTCCTACGAGCAGTACTTC.

V gene TRBV6-2 or TRBV6-3 combines with J gene TRBJ2-1; the D is unclear. Trimming cost V 5 bases and J 10 bases, with 9 bases left between them. The CDR3 extends over 11 amino acids. Germline CDR1 and CDR2: MNHEY and SVGEGT. The CDR3, as DNA: TGTGCCAGCAGTCTCGCTCGGGAGCAGTTCTTC. Its translation: CASSLAREQFF.

This clonotype was seen a single time. The V and J genes are TRBV7-9 and TRBJ2-7; 11 bases fit TRBD2. Germline V lookup: CDR1 SEHNR, CDR2 FQNEAQ (reference sequence). V was clipped by 5 bases and J by 2 bases; unmatched bases: 5. This CDR3 is built from 15 residues. The chain's CDR3 is CASSGGTSGTYEQYF. For the CDR3, the DNA is TGTGCCAGCAGCGGTGGGACTAGCGGAACCTACGAGCAGTACTTC. The full variable domain, in which reference TRBV7-9 and TRBJ2-7 provide the parts outside the CDR3, is DTGVSQNPRHKITKRGQNVTFRCDPISEHNRLYWYRQTLGQGPEFLTYFQNEAQLEKSRLLSDRFSAERPKGSFSTLEIQRTEQGDSAMYLCASSGGTSGTYEQYFGPGTRLTVT.

The chain combines TRBV6-5 with TRBJ2-7; 8 positions agree with TRBD2. The J segment lost 2 bases and the V segment lost 5 bases, leaving 5 bases of the junction unmatched. Germline values: CDR1 MNHEY, CDR2 SVGAGI. The length of the CDR3 is 14 residues. In DNA, the CDR3 is TGTGCCAGCAGTACAACTAGCGGACCCTACGAGCAGTACTTC. Protein sequence: CASSTTSGPYEQYF.

This clonotype was recorded only once. V is TRBV3-1 and J is TRBJ2-5; D gene ambiguous. CDR1 LGHDT and CDR2 YNNKEL come from the germline V gene (reference sequence). V was cut by 0 bases and J by 0 bases, with 8 bases left in between. This CDR3 contains 15 residues. CDR3 coding DNA: TGTGCCAGCAGCCAAGAAAAGGAGTACCAAGAGACCCAGTACTTC. Encoded protein: CASSQEKEYQETQYF.

The chain has TRBV12-3 or TRBV12-4 and TRBJ2-1; D is possibly TRBD2 (5 bases). CDR3 length equals 15 residues. V was trimmed by 1 base and J by 5 bases, leaving 12 bases between them. The CDR3 is CASSLGLRGDNEQFF. The DNA for the CDR3 is TGTGCCAGCAGTTTAGGCCTCCGGGGAGACAATGAGCAGTTCTTC.

This chain joins TRBV15 and TRBJ2-7; D is tentatively TRBD1 or TRBD2 (5 bases each). This CDR3 has 14 residues. Germline V gene sequence: CDR1 LNHNV, CDR2 YYDKDF (reference sequence). The V and J ends lost 4 bases and 0 bases respectively, with 10 bases between them. The chain's CDR3 is CATSNLGTSYEQYF. In DNA form, the CDR3 reads TGTGCCACCAGCAACCTAGGGACCTCCTACGAGCAGTACTTC.

This chain uses TRBV28 with TRBJ2-3; D not resolved. The CDR3 is 15 residues long. The germline V gene encodes CDR1 MDHEN and CDR2 SYDVKM. V was cut by 6 bases and J by 0 bases, with 13 bases left in between. The CDR3 loop reads CASSLTPASTDTQYF. DNA for the CDR3: TGTGCCAGCAGCCTGACACCCGCCAGCACAGATACGCAGTATTTT.

V gene TRBV29-1 combines with J gene TRBJ2-1; D remains ambiguous. Trimming stripped 7 bases from V and 2 bases from J, with 12 bases between. Germline CDR1 and CDR2: SQVTM and ANQGSEA. The CDR3 is 13 amino acids. The chain's CDR3 is CSDMRRTYNEQFF. DNA of the CDR3: TGCAGCGACATGCGTCGGACCTACAATGAGCAGTTCTTC.

The rearrangement links TRBV3-1 to TRBJ2-2, with 11 bases fitting TRBD2. Looked up from germline, CDR1 is LGHDT and CDR2 is YNNKEL (reference sequence). V shed 0 bases, J shed 1 base, and the junction held 7 bases outside the gene matches. This CDR3 has 19 amino acids. CDR3 region: CASSQEGRLAGKNTGELFF. For the CDR3, the DNA is TGTGCCAGCAGCCAAGAGGGGAGACTAGCGGGAAAGAACACCGGGGAGCTGTTTTTT.

In this sample, this clonotype turned up once. The rearrangement links TRBV10-3 to TRBJ2-1, with TRBD2 identical over 13 bases. Germline V lookup: CDR1 ENHRY, CDR2 SYGVKD. The V segment lost 6 bases and the J segment 8 bases; nucleotides outside the gene matches: 4. The CDR3 sequence is 14 residues long. CDR3 nucleotides: TGTGCCATCAGGGGGACTAGCGGGGCGGATGAGCAGTTCTTC. Protein sequence: CAIRGTSGADEQFF.

V is TRBV20-1 and J is TRBJ1-1; D might be TRBD1 (5 bases). The CDR3 length is 15 residues. Germline assignment: CDR1 DFQATT and CDR2 SNEGSKA (reference sequence). Trimming removed 0 bases at V and 7 bases at J, with 18 bases between. CDR3 residues: CSARDSNRLLGEAFF. The DNA for the CDR3 is TGCAGTGCTAGAGACTCTAACAGGTTACTCGGTGAAGCTTTCTTT.

This clonotype was counted a single time. V usage is TRBV5-6 and J usage is TRBJ1-1, with D possibly being TRBD1 (5 bases). The CDR3 loop spans 16 amino acids. V was shortened by 3 bases and J by 3 bases, with 18 bases between the two germline ends. The germline CDR1 and CDR2 sequences are SGHDT and YYEEEE. DNA for the CDR3: TGTGCCAGCAGCTCTCGGAGGGGTTGGTTTGACACTGAAGCTTTCTTT. It yields the protein CASSSRRGWFDTEAFF.

The rearrangement joins TRBV6-2 or TRBV6-3 to TRBJ1-1; 7 nucleotides agree with TRBD1. The germline V gene encodes CDR1 MNHEY and CDR2 SVGEGT. The CDR3 consists of 14 residues. V lost 4 bases, J lost 1 base, and 3 bases stayed unmatched. The CDR3 bases are TGTGCCAGCAGTTCGACAGGGCCGAACACTGAAGCTTTCTTT. This gives the protein CASSSTGPNTEAFF.

This CDR3 is CAWGQGNGYTF. In DNA form, the CDR3 reads TGTGCCTGGGGGCAGGGGAATGGCTACACCTTC. J is TRBJ1-2 and V is TRBV30; possible D gene TRBD1, 6 bases. Germline V gives CDR1 GTSNPN, CDR2 SVGIG (reference sequence). V lost 5 bases and J 6 bases, leaving 10 bases between the germline ends. The CDR3 covers 11 residues.

This chain uses TRBV4-1 with TRBJ1-4, with no clear D. V dropped 3 bases and J dropped 0 bases, with 20 bases sitting between them. CDR1 MGHRA and CDR2 YSYEKL come from the germline V gene. The CDR3 has 19 amino acids. This CDR3 reads CASSHEGYIPPTTNEKLFF. The CDR3 DNA is TGCGCCAGCAGCCATGAAGGGTATATACCCCCAACAACTAATGAAAAACTGTTTTTT.